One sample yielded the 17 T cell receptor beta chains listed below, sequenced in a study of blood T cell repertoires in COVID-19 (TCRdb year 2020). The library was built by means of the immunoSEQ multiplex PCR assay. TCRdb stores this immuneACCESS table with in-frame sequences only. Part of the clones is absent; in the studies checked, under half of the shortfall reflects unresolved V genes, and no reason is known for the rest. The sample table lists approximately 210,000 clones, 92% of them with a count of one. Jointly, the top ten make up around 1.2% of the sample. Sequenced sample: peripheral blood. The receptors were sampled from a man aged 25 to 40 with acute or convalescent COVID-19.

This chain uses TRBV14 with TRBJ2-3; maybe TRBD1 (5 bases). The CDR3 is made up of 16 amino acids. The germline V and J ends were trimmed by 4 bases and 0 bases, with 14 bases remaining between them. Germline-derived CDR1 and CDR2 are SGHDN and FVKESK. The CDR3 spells CASSPRWGISTDTQYF. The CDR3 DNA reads TGTGCCAGCAGCCCGCGATGGGGCATAAGCACAGATACGCAGTATTTT.

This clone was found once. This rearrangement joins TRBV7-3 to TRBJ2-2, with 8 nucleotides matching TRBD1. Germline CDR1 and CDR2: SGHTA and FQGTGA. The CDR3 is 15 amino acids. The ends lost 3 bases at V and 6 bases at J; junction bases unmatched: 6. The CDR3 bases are TGTGCCAGCAGCTTCACGACAGGGGCAGCCGGGGAGCTGTTTTTT. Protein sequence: CASSFTTGAAGELFF.

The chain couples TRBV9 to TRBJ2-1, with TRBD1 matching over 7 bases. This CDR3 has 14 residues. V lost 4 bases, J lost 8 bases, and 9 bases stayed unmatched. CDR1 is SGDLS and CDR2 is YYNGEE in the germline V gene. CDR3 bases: TGTGCCAGCAGCTCCCGACAGGGTGTCGATGAGCAGTTCTTC. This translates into CASSSRQGVDEQFF.

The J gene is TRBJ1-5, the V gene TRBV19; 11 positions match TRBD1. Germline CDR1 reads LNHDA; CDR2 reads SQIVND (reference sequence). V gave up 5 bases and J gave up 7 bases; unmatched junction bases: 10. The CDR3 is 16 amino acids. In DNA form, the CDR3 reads TGTGCCAGTAGTGCGCGGGACAGGGGGGCGGAACAGCCCCAGCATTTT. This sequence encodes CASSARDRGAEQPQHF.

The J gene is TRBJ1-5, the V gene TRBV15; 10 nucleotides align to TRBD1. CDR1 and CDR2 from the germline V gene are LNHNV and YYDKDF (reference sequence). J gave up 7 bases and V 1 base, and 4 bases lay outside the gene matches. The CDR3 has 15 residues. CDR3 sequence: CATSRAGTGDQPQHF. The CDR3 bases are TGTGCCACCAGCAGAGCCGGGACAGGGGACCAGCCCCAGCATTTT. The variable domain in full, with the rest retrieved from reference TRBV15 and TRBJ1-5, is DAMVIQNPRYQVTQFGKPVTLSCSQTLNHNVMYWYQQKSSQAPKLLFHYYDKDFNNEADTPDNFQSRRPNTSFCFLDIRSPGLGDTAMYLCATSRAGTGDQPQHFGDGTRLSIL.

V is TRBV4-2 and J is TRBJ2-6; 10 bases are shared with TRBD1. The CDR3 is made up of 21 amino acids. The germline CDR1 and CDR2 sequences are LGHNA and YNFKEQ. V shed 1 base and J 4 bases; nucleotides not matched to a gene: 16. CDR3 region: CASSQVQGQGVGTSGANVLTF. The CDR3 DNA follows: TGTGCCAGCAGCCAAGTTCAAGGACAGGGGGTCGGGACTTCAGGGGCCAACGTCCTGACTTTC.

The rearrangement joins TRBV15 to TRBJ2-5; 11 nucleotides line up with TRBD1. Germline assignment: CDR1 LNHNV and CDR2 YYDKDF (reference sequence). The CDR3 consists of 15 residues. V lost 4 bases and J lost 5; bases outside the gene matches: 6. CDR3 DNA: TGTGCCACCAGCACTTGGACAGGGGGCGGGGAGACCCAGTACTTC. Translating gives CATSTWTGGGETQYF.

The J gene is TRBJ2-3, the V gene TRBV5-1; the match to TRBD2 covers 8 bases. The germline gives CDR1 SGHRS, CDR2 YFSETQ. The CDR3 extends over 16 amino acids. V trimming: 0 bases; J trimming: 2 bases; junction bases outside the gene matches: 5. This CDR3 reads CASSLVSGGTTDTQYF. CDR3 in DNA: TGCGCCAGCAGCTTGGTGAGCGGGGGAACCACAGATACGCAGTATTTT.

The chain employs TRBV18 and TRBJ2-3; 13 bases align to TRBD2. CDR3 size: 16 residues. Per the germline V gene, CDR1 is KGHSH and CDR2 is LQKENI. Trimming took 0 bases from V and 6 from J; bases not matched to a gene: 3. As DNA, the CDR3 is TGTGCCAGCTCACCACCGGGACTAGCGGGATCGGATACGCAGTATTTT. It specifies CASSPPGLAGSDTQYF. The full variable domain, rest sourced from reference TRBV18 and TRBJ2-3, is NAGVMQNPRHLVRRRGQEARLRCSPMKGHSHVYWYRQLPEEGLKFMVYLQKENIIDESGMPKERFSAEFPKEGPSILRIQQVVRGDSAAYFCASSPPGLAGSDTQYFGPGTRLTVL.

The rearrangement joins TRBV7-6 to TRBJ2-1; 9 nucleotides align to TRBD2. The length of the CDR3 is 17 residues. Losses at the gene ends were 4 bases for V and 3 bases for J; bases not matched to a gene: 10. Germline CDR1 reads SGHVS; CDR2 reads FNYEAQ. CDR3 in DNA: TGTGCCAGCAGCTACCGACAGGGACTAGCATACTACAATGAGCAGTTCTTC. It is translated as CASSYRQGLAYYNEQFF.

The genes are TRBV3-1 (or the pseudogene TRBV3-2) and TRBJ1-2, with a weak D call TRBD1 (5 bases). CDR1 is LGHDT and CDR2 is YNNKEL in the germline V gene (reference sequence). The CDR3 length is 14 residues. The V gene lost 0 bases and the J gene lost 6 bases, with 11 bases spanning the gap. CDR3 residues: CASSQDAGLHGYTF. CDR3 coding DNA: TGTGCCAGCAGCCAAGACGCAGGGCTTCATGGCTACACCTTC.

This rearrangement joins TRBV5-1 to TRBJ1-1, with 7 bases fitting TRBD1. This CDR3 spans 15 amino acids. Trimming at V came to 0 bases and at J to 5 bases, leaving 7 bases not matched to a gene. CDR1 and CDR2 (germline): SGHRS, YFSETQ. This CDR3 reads CASSLGVDRATEAFF. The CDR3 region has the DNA TGCGCCAGCAGCTTGGGGGTAGACAGGGCTACTGAAGCTTTCTTT.

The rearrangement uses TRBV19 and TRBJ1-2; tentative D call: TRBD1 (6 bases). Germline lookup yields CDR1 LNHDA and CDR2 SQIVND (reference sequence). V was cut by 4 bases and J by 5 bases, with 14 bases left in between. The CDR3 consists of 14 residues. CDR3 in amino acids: CASSTRTEDYGYTF. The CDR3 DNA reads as TGTGCCAGTAGTACTCGGACAGAAGATTATGGCTACACCTTC.

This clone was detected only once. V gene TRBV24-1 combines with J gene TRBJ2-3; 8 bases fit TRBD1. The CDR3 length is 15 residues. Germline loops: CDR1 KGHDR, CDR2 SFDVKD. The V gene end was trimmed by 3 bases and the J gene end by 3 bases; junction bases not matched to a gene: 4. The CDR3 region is CATSDRQGATDTQYF. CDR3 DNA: TGTGCCACCAGTGATAGGCAGGGGGCAACAGATACGCAGTATTTT.

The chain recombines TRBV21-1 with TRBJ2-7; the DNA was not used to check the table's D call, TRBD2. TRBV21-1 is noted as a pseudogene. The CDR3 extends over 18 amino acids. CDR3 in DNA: TGTGCCAGCAGCAAACGAATTCGGGAAAAGGTTTTTTCCTACGAGCAGTACTTC. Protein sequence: CASSKRIREKVFSYEQYF.

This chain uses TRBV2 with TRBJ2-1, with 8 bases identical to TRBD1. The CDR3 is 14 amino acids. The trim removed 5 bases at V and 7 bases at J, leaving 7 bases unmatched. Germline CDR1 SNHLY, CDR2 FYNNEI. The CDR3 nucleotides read TGTGCCAGCAGTCGGACAGGGTATGGAAATGAGCAGTTCTTC. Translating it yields CASSRTGYGNEQFF. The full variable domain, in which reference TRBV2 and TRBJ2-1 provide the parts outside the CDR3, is EPEVTQTPSHQVTQMGQEVILRCVPISNHLYFYWYRQILGQKVEFLVSFYNNEISEKSEIFDDQFSVERPDGSNFTLKIRSTKLEDSAMYFCASSRTGYGNEQFFGPGTRLTVL.

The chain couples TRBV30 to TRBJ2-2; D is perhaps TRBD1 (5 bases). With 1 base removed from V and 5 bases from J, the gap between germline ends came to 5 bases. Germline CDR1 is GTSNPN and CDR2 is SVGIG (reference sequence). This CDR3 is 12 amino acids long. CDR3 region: CAWSAGTGELFF. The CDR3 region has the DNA TGTGCCTGGAGTGCAGGGACCGGGGAGCTGTTTTTT.